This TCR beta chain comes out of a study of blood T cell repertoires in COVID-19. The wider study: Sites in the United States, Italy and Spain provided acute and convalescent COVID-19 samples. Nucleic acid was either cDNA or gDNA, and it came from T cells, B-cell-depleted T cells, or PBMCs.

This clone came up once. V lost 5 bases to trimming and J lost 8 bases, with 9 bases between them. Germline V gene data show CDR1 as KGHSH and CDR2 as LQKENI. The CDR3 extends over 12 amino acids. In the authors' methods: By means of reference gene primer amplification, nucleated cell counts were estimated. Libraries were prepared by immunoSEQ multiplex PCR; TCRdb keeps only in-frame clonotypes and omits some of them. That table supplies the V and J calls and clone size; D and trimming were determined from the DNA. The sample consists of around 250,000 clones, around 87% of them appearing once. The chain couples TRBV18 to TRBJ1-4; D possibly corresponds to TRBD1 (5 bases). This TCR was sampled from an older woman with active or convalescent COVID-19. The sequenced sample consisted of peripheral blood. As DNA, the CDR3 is TGTGCCAGCTCAGGACAAAGGGAAAAACTGTTTTTT. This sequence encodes CASSGQREKLFF.